This record covers a single T cell receptor (beta chain). Its antigen is unknown. The sample belongs to a study of T cell responses to AZD1222 COVID-19 vaccine. About the research overall: Researchers grouped second doses given at about 4 or about 12 weeks into one pool.

Produced via immunoSEQ multiplex PCR; TCRdb's table is partial and in-frame only. In the table there are some 140,000 clones, about 88% of which are singletons. Study conclusions and caveats: Donors were mostly white British, more females; clonal diversity possibly underestimated. The study found vaccine-associated CD4 TCRs spanning spike, dominant at 160-218 and 743-854. A rise in Spike-specific TCR breadth and depth followed two AZD1222 doses.

Sequenced material: peripheral blood, taken on day 0 of AZD1222 vaccination. This TCR was sampled from an adult in good health.

The CDR3 DNA is TGTGCCAGCAGGTGGACAGCTACCTACGAGCAGTACTTC. The encoded protein is CASRWTATYEQYF. V gene TRBV11-2 combines with J gene TRBJ2-7; D is perhaps TRBD1 (6 bases). Germline V gives CDR1 SGHAT, CDR2 FQNNGV. Deletions cut 6 bases from V and 2 bases from J, with 11 bases between. This CDR3 spans 13 amino acids. The whole variable domain, filled in from reference TRBV11-2 and TRBJ2-7, reads EAGVAQSPRYKIIEKRQSVAFWCNPISGHATLYWYQQILGQGPKLLIQFQNNGVVDDSQLPKDRFSAERLKGVDSTLKIQPAKLEDSAVYLCASRWTATYEQYFGPGTRLTVT.